The rows below give T cell receptor beta chains drawn from one sample of a study of cytomegalovirus exposure and HLA in healthy donors. Assay used: immunoSEQ multiplex PCR; TCRdb lists only in-frame clones, some missing. Of 160,000 or so clones listed, around 80% were seen once; the top ten hold over 1.1%. The specimen sequenced was PBMCs. The receptors originated from a male donor in good health and CMV-seronegative. CDR3s include the opening cysteine and the closing phenylalanine or tryptophan. A D gene is named only where the DNA matches it firmly. Expanded clones are given a class, and other clones once, few, many or no size at all.

CDR3nt,CDR3aa,abundance,v_gene,j_gene,d_gene
TGTGCCAGCAGAGCAGGGTCAGCCAAAAACATTCAGTACTTC,CASRAGSAKNIQYF,-,TRBV28,TRBJ2-4,-
TGTGCCAGCAGCGTAGCCGGGAGCATCTACAATGAGCAGTTCTTC,CASSVAGSIYNEQFF,-,TRBV9,TRBJ2-1,-
TGCGCCAGCACGATCGGACTAGCGGGAGGAAAAGAGACCCAGTACTTC,CASTIGLAGGKETQYF,once,TRBV5-1,TRBJ2-5,TRBD2
TGTGCCAGCAGCCGACTAGCGGCCTACAATGAGCAGTTCTTC,CASSRLAAYNEQFF,-,TRBV14,TRBJ2-1,TRBD2
TGTGCCTGGAGTCAGGACTTAGGAAACACCATATATTTT,CAWSQDLGNTIYF,-,TRBV30,TRBJ1-3,-
TGTGCCAGCAGCCCGGGACAGCCGGTTGAGGGAAACACCATATATTTT,CASSPGQPVEGNTIYF,-,TRBV5-4,TRBJ1-3,TRBD1
TGTGCCAGCAGCGAACGGGACAGGGGCACTGAAGCTTTCTTT,CASSERDRGTEAFF,-,TRBV7-9,TRBJ1-1,TRBD1
TGCGCCAGCAGCCGTGCAGGAGGGGAGCATCCTTTAGGCTACACCTTC,CASSRAGGEHPLGYTF,few,TRBV5-1,TRBJ1-2,-
TGTGCCAGCAGTTTAGGGGGCACAGGGGACACCATATATTTT,CASSLGGTGDTIYF,-,TRBV27,TRBJ1-3,TRBD1
TGTGCCAGCAGTGGCACAAACACGATTAACTATGGCTACACCTTC,CASSGTNTINYGYTF,-,TRBV25-1,TRBJ1-2,-
TGTGCCAGCAGGCAGCGGGGGAGCTCCTACAATGAGCAGTTCTTC,CASRQRGSSYNEQFF,few,TRBV7-9,TRBJ2-1,TRBD2
TGTGCCAGCACTGTCCCGGGACTTGGCAATGAGCAGTTCTTC,CASTVPGLGNEQFF,once,TRBV28,TRBJ2-1,-
TGCGCCAGCAGCTCCTCCGGGACAGGGGAAGAGACCCAGTACTTC,CASSSSGTGEETQYF,once,TRBV5-1,TRBJ2-5,TRBD1
TGCGCCAGCAGCTTGGTAGGGGGTATAACCGGGGAGCTGTTTTTT,CASSLVGGITGELFF,few,TRBV5-1,TRBJ2-2,-
TGTGCCAGCAGTCCTTCCGACAGGAAAGATACGCAGTATTTT,CASSPSDRKDTQYF,-,TRBV28,TRBJ2-3,-
TGTGCTAGTGGTCTGACAGGGGGTGGAAACACCATATATTTT,CASGLTGGGNTIYF,-,TRBV12-5,TRBJ1-3,TRBD1